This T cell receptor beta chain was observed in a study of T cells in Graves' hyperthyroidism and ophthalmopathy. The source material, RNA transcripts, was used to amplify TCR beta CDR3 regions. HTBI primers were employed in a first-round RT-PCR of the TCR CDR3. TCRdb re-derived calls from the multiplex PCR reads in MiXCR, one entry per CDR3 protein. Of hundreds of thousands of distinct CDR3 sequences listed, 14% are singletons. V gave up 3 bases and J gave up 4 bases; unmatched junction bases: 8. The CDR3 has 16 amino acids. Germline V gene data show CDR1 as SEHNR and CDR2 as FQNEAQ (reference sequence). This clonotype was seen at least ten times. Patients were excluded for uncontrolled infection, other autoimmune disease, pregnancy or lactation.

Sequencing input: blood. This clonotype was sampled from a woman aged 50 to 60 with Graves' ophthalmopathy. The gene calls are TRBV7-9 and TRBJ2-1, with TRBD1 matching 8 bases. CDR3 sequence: CASSFTGTGEYNEQFF. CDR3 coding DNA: TGTGCCAGCAGCTTCACCGGGACAGGCGAATACAATGAGCAGTTCTTC.